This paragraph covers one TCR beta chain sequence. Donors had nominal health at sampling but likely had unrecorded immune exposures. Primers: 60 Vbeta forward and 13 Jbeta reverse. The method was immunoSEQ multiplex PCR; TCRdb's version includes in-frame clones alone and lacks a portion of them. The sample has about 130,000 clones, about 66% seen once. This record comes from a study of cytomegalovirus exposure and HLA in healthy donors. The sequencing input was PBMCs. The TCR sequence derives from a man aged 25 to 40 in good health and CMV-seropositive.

The CDR3 loop is CASSITGTDTQYF. In DNA, the CDR3 is TGTGCCAGTAGTATAACAGGCACAGATACGCAGTATTTT. This chain connects TRBV19 to TRBJ2-3; unclear D gene. The CDR3 consists of 13 residues. Germline values: CDR1 LNHDA, CDR2 SQIVND (reference sequence). V was shortened by 2 bases and J by 1 base, with 4 bases between the two germline ends.